The 26 T cell receptor beta chains below all came from one sample that was sequenced in a study of T cells expressing NK-cell markers. TCRdb reworked the 5' RACE reads into one entry per CDR3 protein, no DNA. This specimen shows roughly 430,000 distinct CDR3 sequences; the ten leading clones hold approximately 7%. Sequencing was carried out using blood T cells: a sorted CD56 or NKG2C T cell subset, CD4+ or CD8+ T cells, or bulk PBMC T cells (not recorded which). Receptors were obtained from a woman aged 18 to 75 in good health.

The V gene is TRBV7-2, the J gene TRBJ2-7; TCRdb proposes TRBD2, but this gene call is untestable without DNA. CDR3 length equals 16 residues. Germline loops: CDR1 SGHTA, CDR2 FQGNSA. CDR3 in amino acids: CASSSPGGSGTYEQYF.

CDR3 in amino acids: CASSERSSNQPQHF. The gene calls are TRBV2 and TRBJ1-5. The germline V gene has CDR1 SNHLY and CDR2 FYNNEI. This CDR3 has 14 amino acids.

The V call is TRBV12-3 or TRBV12-4, the J call TRBJ2-5; TCRdb returns TRBD1, unconfirmable since there is no DNA. The CDR3 runs to 13 residues. CDR3 protein: CASSFGDVGDQYF.

This sequence joins TRBV4-2 and TRBJ2-2. Germline CDR1 is LGHNA and CDR2 is YNFKEQ. The CDR3 totals 15 residues. This chain's CDR3 is CASSQNLGNTGELFF.

The chain carries TRBV20-1 and TRBJ2-1; TCRdb selects TRBD2, and the lack of DNA leaves this call unchecked. CDR1 is DFQATT, CDR2 SNEGSKA, per germline (reference sequence). CDR3 length: 14 amino acids. This CDR3 reads CSASPSGAYNEQFF.

The chain links TRBV5-1 to TRBJ2-4; TCRdb picks TRBD1, but there is no DNA to check that call. Germline loops: CDR1 SGHRS, CDR2 YFSETQ. This CDR3 is built from 14 residues. The CDR3 protein is CASSLQGILNIQYF.

The genes are TRBV12-3 or TRBV12-4 and TRBJ2-4; TCRdb calls TRBD1, which cannot be checked without DNA. The CDR3 loop spans 13 amino acids. The CDR3 sequence: CASSPGQAWIQYF.

This CDR3 is CASSYIGTVASYNEQFF. This chain connects TRBV6-2 or TRBV6-3 to TRBJ2-1; TCRdb returns TRBD1, unconfirmable since there is no DNA. The CDR3 runs 17 residues. In germline, CDR1 is MNHEY, CDR2 SVGEGT.

CDR3 region: CASRTSSGNTIYF. This chain connects TRBV6-1 to TRBJ1-3. CDR3 size: 13 residues. Looked up from germline, CDR1 is MNHNS and CDR2 is SASEGT.

The chain employs TRBV5-1 and TRBJ2-1; TCRdb calls TRBD1, which cannot be checked without DNA. Germline assignment: CDR1 SGHRS and CDR2 YFSETQ. There are 15 residues in the CDR3. The CDR3 protein is CASSFQRPGWDEQFF.

The chain has TRBV3-1 and TRBJ2-7; the D call of TRBD1 rests on TCRdb alone, since no DNA is present to check it. Germline V CDR1 and CDR2: LGHDT, YNNKEL (reference sequence). The CDR3 runs to 15 residues. The CDR3 loop reads CASSQGWDSSYEQYF.

The chain couples TRBV5-4 to TRBJ1-6. The CDR3 loop spans 16 amino acids. CDR1 and CDR2 from the germline V gene are SGHNT and YYREEE (reference sequence). CDR3 sequence: CASSLAGSSYNSPLHF.

The V and J genes are TRBV4-3 and TRBJ1-2; TCRdb gives TRBD1 as the D gene, but with no DNA this cannot be confirmed. The CDR3 consists of 15 residues. Germline V gives CDR1 LGHNA, CDR2 YSLEER. CDR3 region: CASSQGTGEAYGYTF.

The chain uses TRBV20-1 and TRBJ1-1; without DNA, the TCRdb call of TRBD1 cannot be checked. This CDR3 has 14 residues. Germline V gives CDR1 DFQATT, CDR2 SNEGSKA (reference sequence). CDR3 sequence reads: CSARVRQMNTEAFF.

This chain uses TRBV29-1 with TRBJ2-7; TCRdb calls TRBD2, which cannot be checked without DNA. The CDR3 is 11 amino acids. CDR1 SQVTM and CDR2 ANQGSEA come from the germline V gene. CDR3 loop: CSVEEGPEQYF.

The chain links TRBV5-1 to TRBJ1-1; TCRdb's D call of TRBD1 is untestable without DNA. This CDR3 comprises 15 residues. Germline lookup yields CDR1 SGHRS and CDR2 YFSETQ. CDR3 region: CASSLTPDGRTEAFF.

This rearrangement joins TRBV4-3 to TRBJ2-3; TCRdb's assignment of TRBD1 cannot be checked, as there is no DNA. Germline V gene sequence: CDR1 LGHNA, CDR2 YSLEER. This CDR3 is 15 amino acids long. The CDR3 region is CASSRAGAPTDTQYF.

V and J are TRBV20-1 and TRBJ1-5; the TCRdb D gene call, TRBD1, has no DNA to confirm it. The CDR3 contains 15 residues. Germline CDR1 DFQATT, CDR2 SNEGSKA (reference sequence). CDR3 amino acids: CNARDSGGFLQPQHF.

The chain has TRBV27 and TRBJ2-2. Germline V CDR1 and CDR2: MNHEY, SMNVEV (reference sequence). This CDR3 has 15 residues. The CDR3 spells CASSLYSTDTGELFF.

V usage is TRBV28 and J usage is TRBJ1-2; the D call of TRBD1 rests on TCRdb alone, since no DNA is present to check it. Looked up from germline, CDR1 is MDHEN and CDR2 is SYDVKM. This CDR3 comprises 13 residues. CDR3 in amino acids: CASGTGLNYGYTF.

The J gene is TRBJ2-5, the V gene TRBV6-2 or TRBV6-3; TCRdb's assignment of TRBD1 cannot be checked, as there is no DNA. Germline values: CDR1 MNHEY, CDR2 SVGEGT. The CDR3 loop spans 12 amino acids. The CDR3 protein is CAARAREETQYF.

This sequence joins TRBV18 and TRBJ2-1; the TCRdb call, TRBD2, lacks DNA for checking. This CDR3 has 19 amino acids. Germline V lookup: CDR1 KGHSH, CDR2 LQKENI. CDR3 residues: CASSPSGLAGGGFYNEQFF.

The chain uses TRBV9 and TRBJ2-3; no DNA is available, so the TRBD1 call from TCRdb remains unchecked. From germline, CDR1 is SGDLS and CDR2 YYNGEE. The CDR3 length is 15 residues. The CDR3: CASSVGGGWSDTQYF.

The chain recombines TRBV12-3 or TRBV12-4 with TRBJ2-1. CDR3 length: 14 residues. The CDR3: CASSLLIALDEQFF.

The V gene is TRBV4-3, the J gene TRBJ2-3. Germline lookup yields CDR1 LGHNA and CDR2 YSLEER. The CDR3 runs to 15 residues. CDR3 protein: CASSQDWESTDTQYF.

CDR3 residues: CATSRGASNQPQHF. This chain links TRBV15 with TRBJ1-5. The CDR3 contains 14 residues. Germline V lookup: CDR1 LNHNV, CDR2 YYDKDF (reference sequence).